This TCR beta chain was documented in a study of T cells expressing NK-cell markers. Study observations and caveats: A range of roughly 1.0-8% of CD8+ T cells consisted of dominant NKG2C+ clonotypes in 5 to 7 donors. A handful of donors likewise had their CD3+CD56-NKG2C+ fraction led by these clonotypes.

This CDR3 comprises 15 residues. Germline CDR1 DFQATT, CDR2 SNEGSKA (reference sequence). About this clonotype: As yet, its antigen is unknown.

TCRdb reprocessed the 5' RACE reads, keeping one entry per CDR3 protein, no DNA. The sample holds hundreds of thousands of distinct CDR3 sequences. The sample comprised blood T cells: a sorted CD56 or NKG2C T cell subset, CD4+ or CD8+ T cells, or bulk PBMC T cells (not recorded which). The receptor was isolated from a woman aged 18 to 69 in good health. The chain carries TRBV20-1 and TRBJ2-7; with no DNA, the TCRdb D assignment of TRBD2 cannot be verified. The CDR3 sequence: CSASMASGTQYEQYF.